Reported below is one T cell receptor (beta chain). Its antigen is as yet unknown. This entry comes from a study of post-analysis software for immune sequencing data. Study details: Multiple sclerosis in the patients followed relapsing-remitting, secondary progressive and progressive-relapsing courses.

Study-wide results and caveats: Patients with multiple sclerosis recorded significantly lower normalized Chao1 diversity than controls, the study found. Elevated frequency relative to controls characterized roughly 5 TRBV segments in patients, TRBV5-6, TRBV5-1 and TRBV20-1 among them. Strong co-clustering by F measure was seen for same-batch samples.

The CDR3 is made up of 17 amino acids. Germline lookup yields CDR1 MNHNS and CDR2 SASEGT. Sequencing libraries made from TCR beta cDNA carried unique molecular identifiers. It was from approximately 0.91 to 9.4 million T cells that approximately 500,000 cDNA molecules came. TCRdb itself ran the PCR reads through MiXCR, one entry per CDR3 protein. The sample consists of around 440,000 distinct CDR3 sequences, 40% to 55% of them appearing once. Sequenced: blood. The V and J genes are TRBV6-1 and TRBJ2-7; 12 positions agree with TRBD1. TRBJ2-5 explains the end of the DNA better; the J call may be wrong. The TCR comes from a girl aged 10 to 17 with multiple sclerosis. CDR3 amino acids: CASSERAGTGGWETQYF. The CDR3, as DNA: TGTGCCAGCAGCGAACGCGCAGGGACAGGGGGCTGGGAGACCCAGTACTTC.